This TCR beta chain was identified in a study of blood T cell repertoires in COVID-19 (dated by TCRdb to 2018 to 2021). As for the study more broadly: Samples covering the acute and convalescent phases of COVID-19 were provided by collaborators in the United States, Italy and Spain. The prospective study material was composed of cDNA or gDNA derived from T cells, B-cell-depleted T cells, or PBMCs. Samples were obtained from the ongoing ImmuneRACE study (first 160 participants) and from 1,254 subjects provided by 6 global collaborators. The dataset comprised deeply sampled blood TCRbeta repertoires from subjects exposed to, actively infected with, or recovered from COVID-19. A freely available public database, intended as a resource for researchers studying the immune response to SARS-CoV-2, is where the repertoires were released. A de-identified subject ID, COVID-19 status, age in years and sex were almost always included in the sample metadata. Where available, HLA class I and class II types were obtained from metadata supplied by the sample provider rather than from assay-based typing. Beyond this particular receptor, the publication reports: Clinical and demographic metadata were provided uncurated, with the amount varying by source and participant.

The CDR3 spans 12 residues, from the cysteine through the phenylalanine. CDR3 DNA only is kept here, 36 bases in frame from base 1. Here V drops 6 bases and J drops 3 bases, and the junction holds 0 bases not matched to any gene. Sequences SQVTM (CDR1) and ANQGSEA (CDR2) are obtained from the germline V gene. Each collaborating institution followed its own protocols to collect whole blood in K2EDTA tubes. For TCRbeta analysis, collaborators shipped samples in one of three forms: frozen whole blood, isolated PBMCs, or DNA extracted from either of those sample types. About this clone itself: This receptor's antigen is unknown. No base qualities exist here, and no much larger clone lies one base off it. Distinct nucleotide sequences in the sample also encode this CDR3.

The immunoSEQ Assay, a bias-controlled multiplex PCR, was used to amplify TCRbeta CDR3 regions from genomic DNA. From the authors' description of their analysis: The number of nucleated cells in each sample was estimated by amplification of reference gene primers within the assay. To quantify the absolute abundance of each unique TCRbeta CDR3 rearrangement, sequence reads were collapsed and filtered. For each sample, productive Simpson clonality was calculated as the square root of Simpson's diversity index across productive rearrangements. Imported from immuneACCESS, the table was reduced by TCRdb to in-frame sequences with V and J called. These copies leave out some clones; in studies compared against another copy, an unresolved V gene accounts for under half, and the cause of the remainder is not known. V and J calls and clone size are those listed in that table; D and trimming were worked out from the DNA. The sample data list approximately 150,000 clones, and 87% of these were observed just once. The top ten hold 0.75% to 0.95% of the sample.

This receptor was identified in a woman between 45 and 65 years old with acute or convalescent COVID-19. Source material: peripheral blood. The rearrangement joined TRBV29-1 to TRBJ1-2; 11 central bases correspond to TRBD1. The bases read TGCAGCGTGGGACAGGGGGACTATGGCTACACCTTC. Its product reads: CSVGQGDYGYTF.